The 6 T cell receptor beta chains below come from one sample, sequenced in a study of blood T cells in healthy people across ages. The use of a sample-barcoded 5' primer and a J-beta primer mix characterized a second PCR of about 6 to 11 cycles. Each CDR3 protein is one row after TCRdb ran MiXCR on the 5' RACE reads. Of about 640,000 distinct CDR3 sequences in the sample, about 53% were seen once. Sequencing input: blood. The receptors stem from a man in his sixties in good health.

This clonotype has ten or more counts. V usage is TRBV4-1 and J usage is TRBJ2-5; 10 nucleotides match TRBD1. The CDR3 totals 16 residues. The V and J ends lost 4 bases and 0 bases, in that order; junction bases with no gene match: 5. Per germline, CDR1 MGHRA and CDR2 YSYEKL. CDR3 sequence reads: CASSPTGGKYQETQYF. The CDR3 nucleotides read TGCGCCAGCAGCCCGACAGGGGGCAAGTACCAAGAGACCCAGTACTTC.

The V and J genes are TRBV6-5 and TRBJ2-1, with 10 bases fitting TRBD2. After removal of 7 bases from V and 8 bases from J, the junction contained 11 bases not matched to a gene. Germline values: CDR1 MNHEY, CDR2 SVGAGI. There are 15 residues in the CDR3. The CDR3 DNA reads as TGTGCCAGCACCCAAACTAGCGGGGATGGGGATGAGCAGTTCTTC. As protein: CASTQTSGDGDEQFF.

The rearrangement uses TRBV10-3 and TRBJ1-6, with D tentatively TRBD1 (5 bases). V gave up 2 bases and J gave up 5 bases, with 10 bases separating them. This CDR3 is built from 15 residues. The germline gives CDR1 ENHRY, CDR2 SYGVKD. The CDR3 DNA follows: TGTGCCATCAGTGAGGCAGGGCAGAATAATTCACCCCTCCACTTT. Translation: CAISEAGQNNSPLHF.

This chain connects TRBV29-1 to TRBJ2-1; TRBD2 matches at 9 bases. The CDR3 is made up of 14 amino acids. The germline V gene encodes CDR1 SQVTM and CDR2 ANQGSEA. V lost 5 bases to trimming and J lost 9 bases; unmatched junction nucleotides: 11. Written as DNA, the CDR3 is TGCAGCGTTACTATTAGCGGGGGCTGGAGTGAGCAGTTCTTC. This encodes CSVTISGGWSEQFF.

The count of this clonotype is one. The chain recombines TRBV5-4 with TRBJ1-2; maybe TRBD1 (6 bases). Trimming took off 4 bases at V and 4 bases at J, with 17 bases between the two ends. The CDR3 contains 15 residues. Germline V lookup: CDR1 SGHNT, CDR2 YYREEE (reference sequence). The CDR3 coding sequence is TGTGCCAGCAGCCGAACAGGGAATAAGGTCTATGGCTACACCTTC. It specifies CASSRTGNKVYGYTF.

The sample holds a few counts of this clonotype. The gene calls are TRBV20-1 and TRBJ1-2, with 8 bases matching TRBD1. Germline-derived CDR1 and CDR2 are DFQATT and SNEGSKA (reference sequence). The ends lost 0 bases at V and 5 bases at J; junction bases unmatched: 2. This CDR3 is built from 13 residues. The CDR3 DNA reads as TGCAGTGCTAGAGATAGGACAGGGTATGGCTACACCTTC. Encoded protein: CSARDRTGYGYTF.